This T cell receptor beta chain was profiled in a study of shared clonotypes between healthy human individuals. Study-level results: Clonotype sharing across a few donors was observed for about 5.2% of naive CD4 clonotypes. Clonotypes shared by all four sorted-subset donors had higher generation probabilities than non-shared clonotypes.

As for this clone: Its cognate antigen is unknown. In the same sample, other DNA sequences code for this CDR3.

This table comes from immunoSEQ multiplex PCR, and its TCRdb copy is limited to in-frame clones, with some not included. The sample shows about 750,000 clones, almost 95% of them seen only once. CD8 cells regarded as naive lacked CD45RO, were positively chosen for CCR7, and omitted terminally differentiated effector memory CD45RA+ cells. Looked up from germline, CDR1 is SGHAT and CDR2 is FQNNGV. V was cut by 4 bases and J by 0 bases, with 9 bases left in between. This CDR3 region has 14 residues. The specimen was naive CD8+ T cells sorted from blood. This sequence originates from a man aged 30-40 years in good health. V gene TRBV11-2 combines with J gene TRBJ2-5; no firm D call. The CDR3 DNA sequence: TGTGCCAGCAGCTCTTGGACGGACCAAGAGACCCAGTACTTC. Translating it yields CASSSWTDQETQYF.